This TCR beta chain comes out of a study of blood T cell repertoires in COVID-19 (dated by TCRdb to the early 2020s). A note on the overall study: The collaborator samples originated in the United States, Italy and Spain and spanned the acute and convalescent phases of COVID-19. The material from the prospective study consisted of cDNA or gDNA derived from T cells, B-cell-depleted T cells, or PBMCs. The dataset comprised deeply sampled blood TCRbeta repertoires from subjects exposed to, actively infected with, or recovered from COVID-19. The repertoires were released in a freely available public database intended as a resource for research on the immune response to SARS-CoV-2. The samples were drawn from two sources: the first 160 participants of the ongoing ImmuneRACE study, and some 1,300 subjects contributed by 6 global collaborators. The sample metadata nearly always contained a de-identified subject ID, COVID-19 status, age in years and sex. HLA class I and class II types, where available, came from metadata supplied by the sample provider rather than from assay-based typing. The paper as a whole reports these results and caveats: How much clinical and demographic metadata was included differed by source and by participant, and the metadata was provided uncurated.

On this clone itself: No cognate antigen has been identified for it. Base qualities are not at hand, and no much larger clone is one base apart.

CDR3 length: 15 amino acids, cysteine to phenylalanine. The kept DNA is CDR3 alone, 45 bases in frame from the first base. V and J are trimmed by 4 bases and 4 bases, and the gene matches miss 8 bases of the junction. CDR1 and CDR2, per the germline V gene, are ENHRY and SYGVKD. The collaborating institutions used their own protocols to collect whole blood in K2EDTA tubes. Collaborator samples were shipped for TCRbeta analysis as frozen whole blood, isolated PBMCs, or DNA extracted from either sample type. TCRbeta CDR3 regions were amplified from genomic DNA by means of the immunoSEQ Assay, a bias-controlled multiplex PCR. The study's processing was this. The number of nucleated cells in each sample was estimated from the amplification of reference gene primers within the assay. Sequence reads were collapsed and filtered to measure the absolute abundance of every unique TCRbeta CDR3 rearrangement. For each sample, productive Simpson clonality was calculated by taking the square root of Simpson's diversity index across productive rearrangements. TCRdb mirrors the immuneACCESS table, restricted to in-frame sequences. Some clones are absent from its copies; in checked studies, under half trace to an unresolved V gene, and the reason for the others is unknown. D and trimming were read from the DNA, whereas the V and J calls and clone size are those reported in that table. In all, the sample holds 75,000 to 80,000 clones, and 88% of those were seen once. The top ten clonotypes cover approximately 46% of the sample.

This TCR derives from a human donor in a cohort sampled during active COVID-19. Recombination connected TRBV10-3 to TRBJ2-5; TRBD2 fits 8 bases in the junction. Sequencing was done on a sample of peripheral blood. CDR3 protein: CAISGGLETGETQYF. DNA sequence: TGTGCCATCAGTGGGGGACTAGAAACAGGAGAGACCCAGTACTTC.